This T cell receptor (beta chain) was sequenced for a study of blood T cell repertoires in COVID-19. The study drew participants aged about 18 to 90 years from around 24 US areas. Cohort 3 recovery required two negative PCRs, clearance, or symptom resolution. CDR1 is MGHRA, CDR2 YSYEKL, per germline. The V segment lost 0 bases and the J segment 4 bases; nucleotides outside the gene matches: 9. The CDR3 extends over 17 amino acids. Produced via immunoSEQ multiplex PCR; TCRdb's table is partial and in-frame only. The sample lists hundreds of thousands of clones; around 84% were seen once. This clone was picked up a small number of times.

V usage is TRBV4-1 and J usage is TRBJ1-5, with 7 bases fitting TRBD1. Input material: PBMCs or T cells enriched from blood (not recorded which). This TCR derives from a woman aged 40 to 49 who had recovered from COVID-19. As DNA, the CDR3 is TGCGCCAGCAGCCAAGACCGGACAGGTTTTCGTAATCAGCCCCAGCATTTT. Translated, it gives CASSQDRTGFRNQPQHF.